One sample yielded the 10 T cell receptor beta chains listed below, sequenced in a study of CD8 T cells in ankylosing spondylitis. TCRdb re-called the 5' RACE reads with MiXCR, one entry per CDR3 protein. The data hold 190,000 or so distinct CDR3 sequences, with around 13% observed a single time. The specimen sequenced was blood, either unsorted or a sorted T cell fraction (not recorded which). The receptor source for this set is a male donor with ankylosing spondylitis or in good health (not recorded which).

This clonotype was seen a handful of times. The chain couples TRBV6-2 or TRBV6-3 to TRBJ2-1, with 8 nucleotides matching TRBD2. The CDR3 extends over 21 amino acids. Looked up from germline, CDR1 is MNHEY and CDR2 is SVGEGT. V lost 6 bases and J lost 9; bases outside the gene matches: 31. Written as DNA, the CDR3 is TGTGCCAGCAGGCAGTGGACGGGACCCGGAGGCGGGGGGCTTAGTCCCTTTGAGCAGTTCTTC. This encodes CASRQWTGPGGGGLSPFEQFF.

J is TRBJ2-5 and V is TRBV4-1; 7 nucleotides agree with TRBD2. The trim removed 0 bases at V and 4 bases at J, leaving 8 bases unmatched. This CDR3 region has 16 residues. Per germline, CDR1 MGHRA and CDR2 YSYEKL. CDR3 coding DNA: TGCGCCAGCAGCCAAGAAGGCGCGGGAGTGGGAGAGACCCAGTACTTC. Translated, it gives CASSQEGAGVGETQYF.

This sequence joins TRBV5-1 and TRBJ2-7, with TRBD1 matching 9 bases. Germline CDR1 SGHRS, CDR2 YFSETQ. There are 15 residues in the CDR3. Trimming at V came to 5 bases and at J to 1 base, leaving 7 bases not matched to a gene. This CDR3 reads CASRAGQGRSYEQYF. CDR3 DNA sequence: TGCGCCAGCAGAGCGGGACAGGGAAGGTCCTACGAGCAGTACTTC.

The chain uses TRBV4-2 and TRBJ2-1; TRBD2 matches 14 bases. The CDR3 length is 16 residues. The germline gives CDR1 LGHNA, CDR2 YNFKEQ. V was clipped by 2 bases and J by 6 bases; unmatched bases: 3. The CDR3 loop reads CASSQFGTSGSNEQFF. In DNA form, the CDR3 reads TGTGCCAGCAGCCAATTCGGGACTAGCGGGAGCAATGAGCAGTTCTTC.

The genes are TRBV20-1 and TRBJ2-7; D gene uncertain. In germline, CDR1 is DFQATT, CDR2 SNEGSKA (reference sequence). CDR3 length: 14 amino acids. Trimming left V 4 bases short and J 0 bases short, with 13 bases between. The CDR3 DNA is TGCAGTGCTACCCAGATACCCAGCTCCTACGAGCAGTACTTC. Residues: CSATQIPSSYEQYF.

This clonotype was seen only once. The chain links TRBV6-5 to TRBJ1-1; D is uncertain. There are 14 residues in the CDR3. V lost 2 bases and J lost 3, with 10 bases in between. In germline, CDR1 is MNHEY, CDR2 SVGAGI. The CDR3 coding sequence is TGTGCCAGCAGTTACGGGGTTGAGGACACTGAAGCTTTCTTT. Translated, it gives CASSYGVEDTEAFF.

This clonotype was seen at least ten times. The chain couples TRBV29-1 to TRBJ2-7; D might be TRBD1 (6 bases). V was trimmed by 3 bases and J by 0 bases, leaving 18 bases between them. The CDR3 runs 16 residues. Germline V CDR1 and CDR2: SQVTM, ANQGSEA. The chain's CDR3 is CSVEVLDSRYSYEQYF. The DNA for the CDR3 is TGCAGCGTTGAGGTCCTGGACAGCCGATACTCCTACGAGCAGTACTTC.

This clonotype was observed a few times. The V and J genes are TRBV5-1 and TRBJ1-1, with D maybe TRBD1 (6 bases). Germline CDR1 is SGHRS and CDR2 is YFSETQ. The ends were cut back, 0 bases at V and 3 bases at J, with 6 bases in the middle. The CDR3 contains 13 residues. CDR3 sequence (DNA): TGCGCCAGCAGCTTGGGACAGGACACTGAAGCTTTCTTT. This codes for CASSLGQDTEAFF.

The rearrangement uses TRBV29-1 and TRBJ2-1; possible D gene TRBD1, 6 bases. Germline CDR1 SQVTM, CDR2 ANQGSEA. Deletions cut 5 bases from V and 0 bases from J, with 11 bases between. This CDR3 comprises 14 residues. The CDR3 DNA reads TGCAGCGTTAGGGGGTCGATCTCCTACAATGAGCAGTTCTTC. Amino acid sequence: CSVRGSISYNEQFF.

This clonotype was found a few times. This chain links TRBV27 with TRBJ1-5; TRBD1 agrees at 7 bases. Germline assignment: CDR1 MNHEY and CDR2 SMNVEV (reference sequence). This CDR3 has 12 residues. J lost 9 bases, V lost 6 bases, and 5 bases had no gene match. DNA for the CDR3: TGTGCCAGCAGAGGACAGGCGGGGCCCCAGCATTTT. This gives the protein CASRGQAGPQHF.